This T cell receptor (beta chain) was profiled in a study of metastatic and nonmetastatic thyroid tumors. About the study: It was across blood and tumor or nodule tissue from malignant and benign thyroid patients that repertoires were compared. Study results and caveats: For both blood and tumor, malignant thyroid tumors reportedly showed significantly higher TCR beta diversity than benign nodules did.

Per the study methods: Researchers built a distant-metastasis classifier for papillary thyroid cancer that drew on CDR3 differences across clinicopathological groups. With MiXCR, TCRdb reprocessed the PCR reads. TCRdb, rather than the study authors, made the V and J calls. The sample records 15,000 to 20,000 clones, about 30% being singletons. None of the patients had undergone any treatment ahead of thyroid surgery. This clone was observed at least ten times. No antigen is known for it. Sequencing used tumor tissue. The TCR comes from a male donor with papillary thyroid cancer or a benign thyroid nodule (not recorded which). Some clones in this sample may be carry-over from other donors' samples.

This CDR3 reads CSARTSGGIQETQYF. For the CDR3, the DNA is TGCAGTGCCAGGACTAGCGGGGGAATCCAAGAGACCCAGTACTTC. V is TRBV20-1 and J is TRBJ2-5, with TRBD2 matching over 13 bases. The CDR3 has 15 amino acids. The germline gives CDR1 DFQATT, CDR2 SNEGSKA (reference sequence). The junction had 5 bases not matched to a gene; V was cut back by 6 bases and J by 1 base.